Listed below are T cell receptor beta chains from one sample, sequenced in a study of immune characterization of retroperitoneal liposarcoma. Using its own MiXCR run on the PCR reads, TCRdb lists one record per CDR3 protein. The sample lists fewer than 25,000 distinct CDR3 sequences, around 40% occurring once. The material sequenced was blood. These receptors originate from a male donor with retroperitoneal liposarcoma. CDR3s include the opening cysteine and the closing phenylalanine or tryptophan. Each record gives: J gene, clone size, V gene, D gene, CDR3 DNA, CDR3 protein. A D gene is named only where the DNA matches it firmly. Some rows have no size entry. The others give once, few or many, or a class for an expanded clone.

>TRBJ2-3|NA|TRBV7-3|TRBD1
TGTGCCAGCAGCTACCGGGACAGGGGAGATACGCAGTATTTT
CASSYRDRGDTQYF
>TRBJ2-7|few|TRBV6-6|NA
TGTGCCAGCAGTTACTCGAATCCAGGCGAGCAGTACTTC
CASSYSNPGEQYF
>TRBJ2-1|NA|TRBV6-1|TRBD1
TGTGCCAGCAGTCTACAGGGGCGCGACGATGAGCAGTTCTTC
CASSLQGRDDEQFF
>TRBJ1-5|few|TRBV12-3/TRBV12-4|NA
TGTGCCAGCAGTCCCCCCCGGAGCAATCAGCCCCAGCATTTT
CASSPPRSNQPQHF
>TRBJ2-1|few|TRBV7-2|NA
TGTGCCAGCAGGGGTGGAGGGAGAGAGACCCAGTTCTTC
CASRGGGRETQFF
>TRBJ2-7|NA|TRBV6-5|NA
TGTGCCAGCAGTTACTTTCCTACACGGGCTCGCAAAAGCCACGAGCAGTACTTC
CASSYFPTRARKSHEQYF
>TRBJ2-4|NA|TRBV7-2|NA
TGTGCCAGCAGTTTCGGACTCGCGGCGGGCGGCGAGAATCAGTACTTC
CASSFGLAAGGENQYF
>TRBJ2-2|few|TRBV11-2|NA
TGTGCCAGCAGCTTAGGCGTAGGGTTCACCGGGGAGCTGTTTTTT
CASSLGVGFTGELFF
>TRBJ2-5|medium-sized|TRBV7-2|TRBD2
TGTGCCAGCAGCCCACGCCCCTCGCTAGCGGGGATGCAAGAGACCCAGTACTTC
CASSPRPSLAGMQETQYF
>TRBJ2-4|many|TRBV6-6|TRBD2
TGTGCCAGCAGTATGAGCGGGGATGCCAAAAACATTCAGTACTTC
CASSMSGDAKNIQYF
>TRBJ2-3|NA|TRBV12-3/TRBV12-4|NA
TGTGCCAGCAGTTTAAGGATCTTTAGTCCGGATACGCAGTATTTT
CASSLRIFSPDTQYF
>TRBJ2-2|few|TRBV7-3|TRBD1
TGTGCCAGCAGTCGACAGGGCCACGGGGAGCTGTTTTTT
CASSRQGHGELFF